This T cell receptor (beta chain) was sequenced during a study of shared clonotypes between healthy human individuals (dated by TCRdb to between 2020 and 2021). With regard to the full study: A couple of women and three men aged 18 to 49 years were included in the cohort. Leukapheresis yielded between about 0.94 and 9 billion PBMCs per donor. Blood TCR repertoires of a handful of healthy adults were deeply sequenced to estimate repertoire size and the extent of clonotype sharing between individuals. For each donor, CD4 naive and CD4 memory were each given three plates, CD8 naive was given two plates, and CD8 memory was given one plate. To increase sequencing depth and limit assay-specific biases, TCR repertoire library preparation and sequencing were carried out by different laboratories using diverse techniques. Points the paper makes about the study in general: The genetic and exposure-history diversity represented was limited by the small number of donors. Compared with non-shared clonotypes, clonotypes shared by all four sorted-subset donors had higher generation probabilities. Naive subsets generally had larger estimated clonotype richness than memory subsets. Sharing across a few donors was observed for around 4.8% of naive CD4, under 4% of naive CD8, about 2.3% of memory CD4, and less than 0.45% of memory CD8 clonotypes. Based on pairwise subsampling, the degree of clonotype sharing among donors was expected to be affected by sequencing depth. Incomplete sequencing was indicated by rarefaction of sorted-subset datasets, despite the large sequencing depth. Only blood was sampled, and tissue TCR repertoires likely differ from those in blood.

Details on this clone: Which antigen it targets is not known. Base qualities are not provided; no much larger clone lies one nucleotide away.

The donors were healthy, HIV-negative adults with no recently reported acute infections or vaccinations. Only Caucasian adults living in Nashville, Tennessee, USA were represented among the donors. CD4+ T cells were enriched through magnetic negative selection, after which naive cells were positively selected on CD45RA and the remaining negative fraction served as the memory subset. Blood was collected by leukapheresis, and PBMCs were isolated by Ficoll-Histopaque density gradient centrifugation and then cryopreserved in liquid nitrogen vapor phase. Analytical flow cytometry was used to check the purity and quantity of every magnetically sorted T cell population. From each sorted fraction, genomic DNA was isolated and quantified by UV absorbance on a Nanodrop 2000c. From a lookup of the germline V gene, CDR1 and CDR2 are SGHAT and FQNNGV. The CDR3 sequence holds 16 residues, the cysteine and phenylalanine included. Of the read, only the CDR3 DNA is kept; its 48 bases are in frame from base 1. Clipping removes 5 bases from V and 5 bases from J, with 10 as the unmatched junction base count.

Using the deep immunoSEQ assay, TCR CDR3 regions were amplified from genomic DNA by multiplex PCR. Extracted genomic DNA from each cell subset was spread evenly across all wells of several immunoSEQ 96-well plates, with each plate serving as a replicate. For sorted subsets, around 200 ng genomic DNA, equal to 30,000 or so T cell genomes, was loaded into each replicate PCR. The purified libraries were quantified using a Qubit 3.0 fluorometer, sized with a Bioanalyzer 2100, and then quantified again using the KAPA Library Quantification kit. A separate single-read 150-cycle Illumina NextSeq 550 flow cell was used to sequence each immunoSEQ 96-well plate. In the original analysis: The immunoSEQ output contained only junctional sequences without quality scores, so filtering could not match that applied to full-length reads. Sequences were annotated with PyIR, a Python wrapper for IgBLAST v1.9, and V/J genes and CDR3 were assigned using IMGT germline references. Any read was removed if the V/J assignment was weak (E-value above 1e-6), the CDR3 was missing, or the read contained stop codons, out-of-frame junctions, or ambiguous translated residues. V3J clonotypes were defined as sequences sharing the same inferred V gene, J gene, and CDR3 amino acid sequence. The percentage overlap between two repertoires was calculated by dividing the number of shared unique clonotypes by the size of the smaller repertoire. Richness of each repertoire was evaluated using RTK rarefaction, the Chao1 estimator, and Recon v2.1 estimates of unobserved clonotypes. Generation probabilities for all TCRbeta clonotypes obtained by the gDNA method from several donors were computed using OLGA. In its TCRdb copy, this immuneACCESS table keeps in-frame sequences only and misses some clones. Where compared with another copy, unresolved V genes explain less than half of these, and the others have no known cause. That table gives V, J and clone size, and the DNA gave D and trimming. The sample has around 940,000 clones on record, about three quarters of them singletons. The ten largest make up 1.5% of the sample.

The sample was memory CD4+ T cells sorted from blood. Explained via the paper, the cell subset or site label denotes: CD45RA-negative fraction. The chain links TRBV11-2 with TRBJ2-5; 11 middle bases align to TRBD2. This TCR was sampled from a man younger than 35 in good health. The CDR3 region reads CASSLTSGALRETQYF. Read as DNA, the sequence is TGTGCCAGCAGCCTGACTAGCGGGGCCCTCCGGGAGACCCAGTACTTC.